The T cell receptor beta chain under discussion was sequenced for a study of blood T cell repertoires in COVID-19 (dated by TCRdb to the early 2020s). Study-wide context: Samples covering the acute and convalescent phases of COVID-19 were provided by collaborators in the United States, Italy and Spain. Samples were obtained from the ongoing ImmuneRACE study (first 160 participants) and from over 1,000 subjects provided by 6 global collaborators. A de-identified subject ID, COVID-19 status, age in years and sex were almost always included in the sample metadata. Where available, HLA class I and class II types were taken from metadata supplied by the sample provider and were not determined by assay-based typing. The prospective study material was composed of cDNA or gDNA derived from T cells, B-cell-depleted T cells, or PBMCs. The dataset comprised deeply sampled blood TCRbeta repertoires from subjects exposed to, actively infected with, or recovered from COVID-19. The repertoires were released in a freely available public database intended as a resource for research on the immune response to SARS-CoV-2. The full study reports these points: The amount of clinical and demographic metadata varied by source and participant and was provided uncurated.

The germline V gene gives CDR1 as SGHAT and CDR2 as FQNNGV. V is cut back by 5 bases and J by 2 bases, with 7 bases in the junction unmatched. Taken from cysteine to phenylalanine, the CDR3 has 15 residues. Only CDR3 DNA remains: 45 bases, in frame from the first base. Each collaborating institution followed its own protocols to collect whole blood in K2EDTA tubes. For TCRbeta analysis, collaborators shipped samples in one of three forms: frozen whole blood, isolated PBMCs, or DNA extracted from either of those sample types. TCRbeta CDR3 regions were amplified from genomic DNA using the immunoSEQ Assay, a bias-controlled multiplex PCR. On the study's bioinformatics: The number of nucleated cells in each sample was estimated from the amplification of reference gene primers within the assay. Sequence reads were collapsed and filtered to measure the absolute abundance of every unique TCRbeta CDR3 rearrangement. For each sample, productive Simpson clonality was calculated by taking the square root of Simpson's diversity index across productive rearrangements. The immuneACCESS repertoire file appears here via TCRdb, limited to in-frame rearrangements. These files lack a portion of the clones; in checked studies, under half of the deficit traces to unresolved V genes, and the cause of the others is not known. D and trimming were read from the DNA, whereas the V and J calls and clone size are those reported in that table. The sample table lists 150,000 to 200,000 clones, around 82% of them with a count of one. The top ten clones comprise approximately 2.4% of the sample.

A remark on this clone: Its binding antigen is unknown. It has no much larger one-base neighbor in the sample; base qualities were not kept.

The chain is encoded by TRBV11-2 joined to TRBJ2-7, and 9 junction bases match TRBD1. The clonotype was recovered from a human donor with acute or convalescent COVID-19. The donor label of this sample is uncertain. The sequenced sample was peripheral blood. The CDR3 region reads CASSRPGQGPYEQYF. The nucleotides are TGTGCCAGCAGCAGACCGGGACAGGGTCCCTACGAGCAGTACTTC.